This is a list of T cell receptor beta chains from one sample in a study of control samples from healthy donors and cancer patients. The table came from immunoSEQ multiplex PCR; TCRdb's copy has only in-frame clones and leaves some out. The sample includes about 97,000 clones, approximately 90% seen only once; the top ten take 2.5%. The specimen was blood. These receptors were collected from a woman aged 18-35 years in good health. Both conserved end residues are trimmed from each CDR3. The size field is filled for only some rows; it gives once, few, many or a size class.

>TRBJ2-1|TRBV7-8|.
ASSPPRGYYNEQF
>TRBJ2-7|TRBV3-1/TRBV3-2|.
ASSLLGTGTPYEQY
>TRBJ2-7|TRBV6-5|.
ASRDYWTGAYEQY
>TRBJ1-5|TRBV7-8|once
ASSLVENQPQH
>TRBJ1-1|TRBV30|.
AWSETGNTEAF
>TRBJ1-2|TRBV10-3|.
AIPRKLQGAMDGYT
>TRBJ1-1|TRBV18|once
ASSQSTGTEAF
>TRBJ1-3|TRBV6-4|.
ASREKDRVTGNTIY
>TRBJ2-3|TRBV6-5|few
ASSPGGAGADTQY
>TRBJ1-2|TRBV20-1|.
SASYRGYYT
>TRBJ2-3|TRBV11-2|.
ASSSLSTDTQY
>TRBJ2-5|TRBV7-6|.
ASSPRLAQGETQY
>TRBJ1-3|TRBV7-6|.
ASSPKRGTGGLSSGNTIY
>TRBJ1-5|TRBV5-8|.
ASSLGTVRSGPQH
>TRBJ1-5|TRBV6-5|.
ASREGQHNQPQH
>TRBJ1-1|TRBV7-9|.
ASSLGQGGNTEAF
>TRBJ1-1|TRBV4-1|.
ASSQDSRAVTEAF
>TRBJ1-1|TRBV18|.
ASSPPGDGRRAF
>TRBJ2-1|TRBV20-1|.
SAQRGEQF
>TRBJ2-7|TRBV28|.
ASKTGTGNSYEQY
>TRBJ2-2|TRBV9|.
ASSPDPGELF
>TRBJ1-5|TRBV6-6|.
ASTHPGQYSNQPQH
>TRBJ1-1|TRBV7-8|.
ASSLARQEEAF
>TRBJ2-3|TRBV6-6|.
ASSYIMGTDTQY
>TRBJ2-7|TRBV7-9|.
ASSLGKFFQIPYEQY
>TRBJ1-1|TRBV28|few
ASSGAGGNTEAF
>TRBJ1-1|TRBV19|.
ASSTPQGRAF